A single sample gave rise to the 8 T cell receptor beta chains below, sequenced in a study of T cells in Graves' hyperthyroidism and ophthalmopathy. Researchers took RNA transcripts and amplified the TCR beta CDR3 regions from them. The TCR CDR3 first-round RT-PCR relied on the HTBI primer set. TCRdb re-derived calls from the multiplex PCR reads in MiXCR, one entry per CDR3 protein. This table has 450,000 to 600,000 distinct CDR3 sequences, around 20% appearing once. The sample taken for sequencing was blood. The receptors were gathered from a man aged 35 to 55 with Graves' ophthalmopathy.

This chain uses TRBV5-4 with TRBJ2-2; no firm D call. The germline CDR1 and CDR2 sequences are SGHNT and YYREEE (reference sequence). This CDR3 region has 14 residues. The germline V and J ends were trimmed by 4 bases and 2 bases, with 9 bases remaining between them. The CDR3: CASSPNKNTGELFF. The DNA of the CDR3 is TGTGCCAGCAGCCCGAATAAAAACACCGGGGAGCTGTTTTTT. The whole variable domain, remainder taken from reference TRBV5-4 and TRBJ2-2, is ETGVTQSPTHLIKTRGQQVTLRCSSQSGHNTVSWYQQALGQGPQFIFQYYREEENGRGNFPPRFSGLQFPNYSSELNVNALELDDSALYLCASSPNKNTGELFFGEGSRLTVL.

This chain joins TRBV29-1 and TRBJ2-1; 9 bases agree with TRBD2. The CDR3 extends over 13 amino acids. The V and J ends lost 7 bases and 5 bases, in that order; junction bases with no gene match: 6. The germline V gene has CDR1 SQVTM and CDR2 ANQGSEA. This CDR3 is CSASGTFNNEQFF. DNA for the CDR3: TGCAGCGCTAGCGGGACTTTCAACAATGAGCAGTTCTTC.

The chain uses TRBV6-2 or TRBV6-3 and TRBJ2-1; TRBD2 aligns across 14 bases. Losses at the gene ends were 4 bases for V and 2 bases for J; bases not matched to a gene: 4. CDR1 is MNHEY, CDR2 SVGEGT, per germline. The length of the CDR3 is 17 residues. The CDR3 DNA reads TGTGCCAGCAGTTCGGCGACTAGCGGGAGGGCCTACAATGAGCAGTTCTTC. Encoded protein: CASSSATSGRAYNEQFF.

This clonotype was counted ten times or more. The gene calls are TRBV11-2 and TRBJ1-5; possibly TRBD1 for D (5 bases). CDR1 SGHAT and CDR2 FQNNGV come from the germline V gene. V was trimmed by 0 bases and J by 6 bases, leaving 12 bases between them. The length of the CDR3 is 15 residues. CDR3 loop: CASSLDRTSTQPQHF. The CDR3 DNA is TGTGCCAGCAGCTTAGACCGGACATCTACTCAGCCCCAGCATTTT.

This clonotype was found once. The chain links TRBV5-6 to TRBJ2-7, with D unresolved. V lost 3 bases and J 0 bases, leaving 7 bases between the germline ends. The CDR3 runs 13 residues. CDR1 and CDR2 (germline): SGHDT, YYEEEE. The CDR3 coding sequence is TGTGCCAGCAGCTGGCTGGACTCCTACGAGCAGTACTTC. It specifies CASSWLDSYEQYF.

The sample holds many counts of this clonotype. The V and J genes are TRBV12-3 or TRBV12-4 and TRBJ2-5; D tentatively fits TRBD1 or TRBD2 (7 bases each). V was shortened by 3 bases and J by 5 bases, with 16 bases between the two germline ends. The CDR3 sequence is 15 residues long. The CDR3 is CASSFRGGSLETQYF. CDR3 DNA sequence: TGTGCCAGCAGTTTCAGGGGGGGTAGCTTGGAGACCCAGTACTTC.

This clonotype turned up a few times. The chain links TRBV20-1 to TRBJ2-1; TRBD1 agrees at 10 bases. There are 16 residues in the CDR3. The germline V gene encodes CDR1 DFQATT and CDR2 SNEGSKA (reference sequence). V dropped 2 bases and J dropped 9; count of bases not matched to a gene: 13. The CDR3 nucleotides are TGCAGTGCTAGATGGAGGGCCGGGACAGGGGTTTTTGAGCAGTTCTTC. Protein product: CSARWRAGTGVFEQFF.

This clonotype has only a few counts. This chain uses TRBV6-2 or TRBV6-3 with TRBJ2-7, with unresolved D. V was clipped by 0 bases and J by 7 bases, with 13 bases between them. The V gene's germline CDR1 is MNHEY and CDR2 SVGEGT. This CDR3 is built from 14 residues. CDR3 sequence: CASSYSRSIPEQYF. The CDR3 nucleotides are TGTGCCAGCAGTTACTCGAGAAGCATACCGGAGCAGTACTTC.